The sequence of this T cell receptor (beta chain) was determined in a study of T cell responses to AZD1222 COVID-19 vaccine. The germline gives CDR1 MNHEY, CDR2 SVGAGI. The CDR3 has 14 residues. V dropped 4 bases and J dropped 3 bases, with 7 bases sitting between them. Sequenced by immunoSEQ multiplex PCR; TCRdb stores in-frame clones only, minus some. The sample carries 90,000 to 100,000 clones, roughly 80% recorded once. The input for sequencing was peripheral blood, taken 28 days after the second AZD1222 dose. The receptor was derived from an adult who received the AZD1222 COVID-19 vaccine. The chain couples TRBV6-5 to TRBJ1-6, with D uncertain. The CDR3 DNA is TGTGCCAGCAGTTCTTTGTACTATAATTCACCCCTCCACTTT. Protein product: CASSSLYYNSPLHF.